This TCR beta chain comes out of a study of cytotoxic CD8 clonotypes in ibrutinib-treated CLL (dated by TCRdb to about 2021). Study-wide context: The cohort was composed of under 12 relapsed/refractory and around 15 treatment-naive patients; IGHV unmutated status was identified in approximately 18 patients. Partial responses were observed in roughly 24 patients and complete responses in 2; after a median follow-up of 68 months, remission was maintained in 14 patients and progression was observed in some 12. Response samples were obtained after a median of around 11 months of treatment, with a range of roughly 6 to 36 months. An average of roughly 270,000 productive templates and tens of thousands of productive rearrangements was obtained per sample. Longitudinal samples were available for about 30% of the 86 trial participants. Cryopreserved peripheral blood mononuclear cells were obtained prior to treatment, at the time of response, and at either disease progression or sustained remission. All remission and progressive disease samples were collected while patients were still receiving ibrutinib.

What the research found in general, with its limitations: Baseline clonality was found to be higher than that of age-matched healthy donors and was strongly correlated with circulating CD8+ T-cell counts. Sustained-remission and progressing patients did not have matched sampling times, and lymph node repertoires were not examined. At ibrutinib response clonality went up, during sustained remission it held steady, and at progression it dropped back toward baseline. Public clonotypes were found to be uncommon and were observed to contract or remain stable during treatment; the increase in clonality was shown to reflect expansion of private clonotypes at ibrutinib response.

Reading from cysteine to phenylalanine, the CDR3 counts 16 amino acids. The entry retains the CDR3 DNA only, 48 bases that are in frame from base 1. V lost 0 bases and J lost 5 bases, and the count of bases not matched to a germline gene is 6. Per the germline V gene, LGHNA is the CDR1 and YSLEER is the CDR2. This clone has only a few counts. Its specific antigen is unknown. No base qualities exist here, and no much larger clone lies one base off it. Each clonotype received, on average, approximately 9.9x coverage in deep resolution sequencing performed on a MiSeq, where the target depth lay between 1 in 1 million and 1 in 200,000 T cells. The immunoSEQ hsTCRB Kit was used to generate TCR beta libraries. Regarding the original processing steps: ImmunoSEQ Data Assistant and ImmunoSEQ Analyzer were used for data analysis, and V, D and J genes were assigned according to IMGT definitions. Clonality, with values ranging from 0 to 1, was calculated as one minus the normalized Shannon entropy of productive rearrangement frequencies. Public clonotype analysis was restricted to overrepresented clonotypes comprising at least 0.05% of each patient's repertoire. Roughly 12 age-matched healthy donor repertoires from immuneACCESS were used as controls for clonality. TCRdb limited this immuneACCESS table to in-frame rearrangements with V and J called. A share of clones is missing; checked studies link under half to unresolved V genes, and the rest is unexplained. Clone size and V and J calls were adopted from that table, with D and trimming inferred from the DNA. Across this sample there are about 300,000 clones, with roughly three quarters seen only once. The top ten clonotypes cover 5.6% of the sample.

In the paper's terms, the time point label means: progressive disease on ibrutinib. For TCR beta library preparation, roughly 2.2 micrograms of genomic DNA were isolated from cryopreserved PBMCs. Longitudinal blood samples from CLL patients receiving ibrutinib monotherapy were subjected to high-throughput TCR beta sequencing. The patients took part in an open-label, single-center phase 2 trial of ibrutinib monotherapy. The rearrangement combines TRBV4-3 with TRBJ1-5, and 8 bases in between align with TRBD1. The TCR sequence derives from a human donor with chronic lymphocytic leukemia. The sequencing here drew on PBMCs, taken at disease progression, from a patient treated with ibrutinib. This receptor carries the CDR3 CASSQDPRQGHQPQHF. The base sequence is TGCGCCAGCAGCCAAGATCCGAGACAGGGGCATCAGCCCCAGCATTTT.